This T cell receptor beta chain was captured by sequencing in a study of beta chain features in type 1 diabetes. Study-level information: What patients shared with healthy donors was a similar profile of age, gender and cell yields. Regarding the study as a whole: These data did not resolve whether HLA type affects TCRB rearrangement. Moderate but significant shortening of TCRB CDR3s was recorded in all four CD4+ subsets from Type 1 diabetes patients.

All of the isolated RNA was reverse transcribed, so expressed TCRB transcripts were sequenced. Produced via immunoSEQ multiplex PCR; TCRdb's table is partial and in-frame only. In the table there are about 160,000 clones, approximately 10% of which are singletons. As concerns this clone: The target antigen is unknown.

Trimming pared 0 bases from V and 7 bases from J, leaving 12 bases between. The CDR3 length is 15 residues. Germline lookup yields CDR1 MGHDK and CDR2 SYGVNS. The receptor comes from a woman aged 25 to 39 with type 1 diabetes. Sequencing input: central memory CD4+ T cells from blood. The chain recombines TRBV25-1 with TRBJ1-4; D may be TRBD1 (5 bases). The CDR3 DNA sequence: TGTGCCAGCAGTGAATATTATAGGGGAGGTGAAAAACTGTTTTTT. Translated: CASSEYYRGGEKLFF.